This T cell receptor beta chain was recovered during a study of cytomegalovirus exposure and HLA in healthy donors. Study-level information: Counted in an early data release were 65 million to 100 million unique TCRs from HLA-typed donors.

Study-wide results and limits: Reports indicate that TCR beta sequences accurately predicted the HLA-A and HLA-B alleles of most subjects. Analysis performed later found under 20,000 TCR beta sequences associated with HLA alleles at 0.05 false discovery rate.

This clone was seen a single time. Its antigen remains unknown. V was pared by 7 bases and J by 9 bases, with 10 bases between. Germline V gene sequence: CDR1 MRHNA, CDR2 SNTAGT. This CDR3 is 11 amino acids long. It was with 60 Vbeta and 13 Jbeta primers that the PCR ran. Sequencing was performed with immunoSEQ multiplex PCR; in TCRdb, only in-frame clones are kept and a portion is missing. The table records around 140,000 clones, around 84% of them present only once. Material: PBMCs. The chain couples TRBV6-4 to TRBJ2-1; D is ambiguous. This TCR derives from a man in his forties or fifties in good health and CMV-seronegative. CDR3: CASIGFSEQFF. Written as DNA, the CDR3 is TGTGCCAGCATCGGGTTTAGTGAGCAGTTCTTC.